Each of the 2 T cell receptor beta chains below was sequenced from the same sample in a study of T cell repertoires in cytomegalovirus infection. TCRdb analysed the reads with MiXCR anew, one entry per CDR3 protein. Of nearly 700,000 distinct CDR3 sequences in the sample, around 31% were seen once. No antigen is known for these receptors. The sample in question was cultured PBMCs, obtained from culture after CMV antigen stimulation. The receptors come from a human donor in good health (CMV status not recorded). Some clones in this sample may be carry-over from other donors' samples.

The chain joins TRBV4-1 to TRBJ1-5, with 8 positions matching TRBD1. V lost 2 bases, J lost 7 bases, and 16 bases stayed unmatched. The CDR3 runs 18 residues. Per germline, CDR1 MGHRA and CDR2 YSYEKL. As DNA, the CDR3 is TGCGCCAGCAGCCAATTTGGTCCCCAGACAGGGGTTGACCAGCCCCAGCATTTT. This encodes CASSQFGPQTGVDQPQHF.

V usage is TRBV5-1 and J usage is TRBJ2-7; D may be TRBD1 or TRBD2 (6 bases each). This CDR3 region has 18 residues. Germline V gene data show CDR1 as SGHRS and CDR2 as YFSETQ. V gave up 4 bases and J gave up 7 bases, with 30 bases separating them. The CDR3 sequence: CASSPYGGRTGRLREQYF. CDR3 DNA: TGCGCCAGCAGCCCGTACGGGGGCCGGACGGGGAGGTTGCGTGAGCAGTACTTC.